This T cell receptor (beta chain) was recovered during a study of T cell repertoires in cytomegalovirus infection. At the level of the study: The authors relied on CMV epitopes, both recently identified HLA-C-restricted and well-studied HLA-B-restricted.

One entry per CDR3 protein results from TCRdb running MiXCR on the reads. The table records just under 500,000 distinct CDR3 sequences, 25% to 35% of them present only once. Concerning this clonotype: What it binds is unknown.

The length of the CDR3 is 18 residues. From germline, CDR1 is SGHTA and CDR2 FQGNSA. The V and J ends lost 5 bases and 6 bases, in that order; junction bases with no gene match: 15. The receptor's source is a human donor in good health (CMV status not recorded). Some clones in this sample may be carry-over from other donors' samples. Sequenced material: cultured PBMCs, taken from culture after CMV antigen stimulation. This chain joins TRBV7-2 and TRBJ2-1; 11 bases match TRBD1. The CDR3 here is CASSRSQDRGRKGNEQFF. CDR3 sequence (DNA): TGTGCCAGCAGCCGGAGTCAGGACAGGGGGCGAAAAGGCAATGAGCAGTTCTTC.